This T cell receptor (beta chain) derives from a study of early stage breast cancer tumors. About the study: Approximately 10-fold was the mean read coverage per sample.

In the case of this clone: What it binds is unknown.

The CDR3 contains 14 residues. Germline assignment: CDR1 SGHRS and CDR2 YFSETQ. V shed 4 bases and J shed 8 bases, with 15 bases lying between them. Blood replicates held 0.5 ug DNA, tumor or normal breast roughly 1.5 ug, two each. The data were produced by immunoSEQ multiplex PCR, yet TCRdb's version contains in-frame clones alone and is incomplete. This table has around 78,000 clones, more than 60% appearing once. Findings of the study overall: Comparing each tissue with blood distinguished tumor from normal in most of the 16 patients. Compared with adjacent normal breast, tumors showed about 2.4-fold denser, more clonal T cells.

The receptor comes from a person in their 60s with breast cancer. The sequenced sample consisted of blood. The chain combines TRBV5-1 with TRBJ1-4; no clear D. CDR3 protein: CASSGGSPPEKLFF. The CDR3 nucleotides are TGCGCCAGCAGCGGCGGGTCGCCCCCGGAAAAACTGTTTTTT.